This T cell receptor (beta chain) comes out of a study of cytomegalovirus exposure and HLA in healthy donors. Findings of the study overall: The authors later linked a missense DCLRE1C variant to TCR beta V- and J-gene trimming. Later analysis found that TCR beta chains associated with HLA were more clonally expanded than other, equally common chains. Reports indicated that the classifier achieved high specificity and sensitivity in diagnosing cytomegalovirus status. Cytomegalovirus association was assigned to about 180 TCR beta chains.

Germline CDR1 and CDR2: SQVTM and ANQGSEA. This CDR3 is built from 16 residues. About this clone itself: As yet, its antigen is unknown.

PCR was performed using 60 Vbeta and 13 Jbeta primers. Sequencing was performed with immunoSEQ multiplex PCR; in TCRdb, only in-frame clones are kept and a portion is missing. The sample table sets out approximately 120,000 clones. The sequencing sample was made of PBMCs. The TCR originated in a young man in good health and CMV-seronegative. The gene calls are TRBV29-1 and TRBJ2-5, with 12 bases fitting TRBD1. The DNA end lines up better with TRBJ2-7; the J call may be wrong. This chain's CDR3 is CSVEGQGASVPYEQYF. Here the CDR3 DNA reads TGCAGCGTTGAGGGACAGGGGGCTTCTGTACCCTACGAGCAGTACTTC.